The clone carrying this T cell receptor beta chain was detected a few times. V gave up 5 bases and J gave up 8 bases; unmatched junction bases: 7. Germline lookup yields CDR1 SGHVS and CDR2 FQNEAQ. The CDR3 runs 15 residues. The TCR library protocol attached unique molecular identifiers to the individual cDNA molecules. TCRdb recomputed calls from the 5' RACE reads with MiXCR, one row per CDR3 protein. The data show about 77,000 distinct CDR3 sequences, roughly 9.4% seen once. This sample stems from a study of early T cells in non-severe SARS-CoV-2 infection. V usage is TRBV7-8 and J usage is TRBJ2-1; 12 positions agree with TRBD2. Sequenced input: whole blood. The sequence was obtained from an adult who was a healthcare worker with PCR-confirmed SARS-CoV-2 infection or an uninfected control (not recorded which). CDR3 in DNA: TGTGCCAGCAGCATACCTAGCGGGAGGGCCCATGAGCAGTTCTTC. Protein sequence: CASSIPSGRAHEQFF.